Following are 26 T cell receptor beta chains from one sample sequenced in a study of blood T cell repertoires in COVID-19. Generated by immunoSEQ multiplex PCR, the TCRdb table keeps only in-frame clones and is missing some. The sample carries more than 300,000 clones, about 88% recorded once. The sample consisted of PBMCs or T cells enriched from blood (not recorded which). The origin of the receptors is a woman aged 18 to 35 who had recovered from COVID-19.

The chain recombines TRBV5-1 with TRBJ2-5; the match to TRBD1 covers 8 bases. V was pared by 2 bases and J by 5 bases, with 8 bases of the junction left unmatched. The CDR3 is made up of 15 amino acids. Germline-derived CDR1 and CDR2 are SGHRS and YFSETQ. CDR3 sequence (DNA): TGCGCCAGCAGCTTTTTCAGGGGGCGAGATGAGACCCAGTACTTC. Amino acids: CASSFFRGRDETQYF.

The chain recombines TRBV11-2 with TRBJ2-1; possibly TRBD2 for D (5 bases). Germline CDR1 SGHAT, CDR2 FQNNGV. The CDR3 covers 16 residues. Trimming pared 2 bases from V and 8 bases from J, leaving 19 bases between. This CDR3 reads CASSLYPGVSGDEQFF. The CDR3 DNA is TGTGCCAGCAGCTTATACCCCGGGGTCTCGGGCGATGAGCAGTTCTTC.

This clone appeared a few times. The chain employs TRBV2 and TRBJ2-7, with D uncertain. The CDR3 contains 13 residues. Germline-derived CDR1 and CDR2 are SNHLY and FYNNEI. V was shortened by 1 base and J by 1 base, with 5 bases between the two germline ends. CDR3: CASSEDRSYEQYF. CDR3 DNA: TGTGCCAGCAGTGAAGACAGATCCTACGAGCAGTACTTC.

The chain recombines TRBV6-5 with TRBJ1-2, with 8 bases that match TRBD1. With V trimmed by 7 bases and J by 2 bases, 6 bases remained unmatched. The CDR3 covers 14 residues. CDR1 and CDR2 (germline): MNHEY, SVGAGI. The CDR3 DNA reads as TGTGCCAGCACAATTGGACAGGGAAACTATGGCTACACCTTC. Translation: CASTIGQGNYGYTF.

V and J are TRBV10-3 and TRBJ1-1, with D maybe TRBD1 (5 bases). Germline CDR1 and CDR2: ENHRY and SYGVKD. CDR3 length: 13 residues. V lost 3 bases to trimming and J lost 7 bases, with 12 bases between them. The CDR3 DNA sequence: TGTGCCATCAGTGATCAGGGTTATGATGAAGCTTTCTTT. Translating it yields CAISDQGYDEAFF.

This clone showed up just once. This chain links TRBV11-2 with TRBJ2-3; 10 bases match TRBD2. Germline V gene sequence: CDR1 SGHAT, CDR2 FQNNGV. The CDR3 has 19 amino acids. After removal of 0 bases from V and 6 bases from J, the junction contained 15 bases not matched to a gene. The CDR3 spells CASSLELGASGGPWDTQYF. The CDR3 DNA follows: TGTGCCAGCAGCTTAGAATTAGGGGCTAGCGGGGGCCCTTGGGATACGCAGTATTTT.

The CDR3: CASSMLTGGPGYTF. The DNA for the CDR3 is TGTGCCAGCAGCATGCTTACAGGGGGTCCTGGCTACACCTTC. V usage is TRBV5-6 and J usage is TRBJ1-2; 8 bases fit TRBD1. With V trimmed by 4 bases and J by 7 bases, 9 bases remained unmatched. The CDR3 loop spans 14 amino acids. Germline-derived CDR1 and CDR2 are SGHDT and YYEEEE.

This sequence joins TRBV12-3 or TRBV12-4 and TRBJ1-2; no reliable D call. V was cut by 7 bases and J by 4 bases, with 10 bases left in between. The CDR3 is 12 residues long. The CDR3 DNA sequence: TGTGCCAGCACTTCAGGCCCCTATGGCTACACCTTC. The encoded protein is CASTSGPYGYTF.

The chain joins TRBV4-1 to TRBJ1-6; D uncertain. The CDR3 consists of 16 residues. CDR1 is MGHRA and CDR2 is YSYEKL in the germline V gene. V lost 3 bases and J lost 2, with 11 bases in between. The CDR3 DNA reads TGCGCCAGCAGCCATCTCGCTATTGCCTATAATTCACCCCTCCACTTT. Protein product: CASSHLAIAYNSPLHF.

V is TRBV30 and J is TRBJ1-3; D unclear. Trimming removed 2 bases from V and 0 bases from J, with 11 bases in between. Germline V gene data show CDR1 as GTSNPN and CDR2 as SVGIG (reference sequence). The CDR3 is 15 residues long. The CDR3 protein is CAWSKNRLSGNTIYF. Here the CDR3 DNA reads TGTGCCTGGAGTAAGAATCGACTCTCTGGAAACACCATATATTTT.

The V gene is TRBV29-1, the J gene TRBJ2-7; D may be TRBD1 (5 bases). Germline V lookup: CDR1 SQVTM, CDR2 ANQGSEA. Trimming took off 6 bases at V and 3 bases at J, with 18 bases between the two ends. The CDR3 is 14 residues long. The CDR3 protein is CSVGSSRGHYEQYF. DNA for the CDR3: TGCAGCGTGGGATCGTCAAGGGGTCACTACGAGCAGTACTTC.

The gene calls are TRBV18 and TRBJ1-1, with a tentative D call TRBD1 (5 bases). The germline V and J ends were trimmed by 6 bases and 1 base, with 12 bases remaining between them. The CDR3 has 14 amino acids. Germline V gene sequence: CDR1 KGHSH, CDR2 LQKENI. The CDR3 nucleotides read TGTGCCAGCTCGCCCGACAGCTCGAACACTGAAGCTTTCTTT. Amino acid sequence: CASSPDSSNTEAFF.

J is TRBJ1-2 and V is TRBV12-5; possible D gene TRBD1, 5 bases. The CDR3 has 12 amino acids. CDR1 is LGHNT, CDR2 FRNRAP, per germline. V was cut by 6 bases and J by 8 bases, with 13 bases left in between. The CDR3 sequence: CASGSDTSGYTF. The CDR3 nucleotides are TGTGCTAGTGGCTCGGACACATCGGGCTACACCTTC.

The chain uses TRBV18 and TRBJ1-3, with D maybe TRBD1 (6 bases). The V gene lost 8 bases and the J gene lost 4 bases, with 12 bases spanning the gap. The CDR3 contains 13 residues. Germline assignment: CDR1 KGHSH and CDR2 LQKENI. The CDR3 sequence is CASREQGGNTIYF. In nucleotides, the CDR3 is TGTGCCAGCCGAGAACAGGGCGGAAACACCATATATTTT.

The chain recombines TRBV3-1 (or the pseudogene TRBV3-2) with TRBJ2-5; TRBD1 might be the D (5 bases). The CDR3 extends over 13 amino acids. V lost 7 bases, J lost 2 bases, and 11 bases lay in between. The germline CDR1 and CDR2 sequences are LGHDT and YNNKEL (reference sequence). CDR3 sequence (DNA): TGTGCCAGCAATACGAGACAGCAAGAGACCCAGTACTTC. This sequence encodes CASNTRQQETQYF.

This chain uses TRBV29-1 with TRBJ2-7, with 9 bases fitting TRBD1. The CDR3 runs 13 residues. The ends lost 6 bases at V and 3 bases at J; junction bases unmatched: 6. CDR1 and CDR2 (germline): SQVTM, ANQGSEA. The CDR3 sequence is CSVVDRGYYEQYF. CDR3 nucleotide sequence: TGCAGCGTGGTGGACAGGGGTTACTACGAGCAGTACTTC.

The chain employs TRBV11-3 and TRBJ2-5; the D gene is possibly TRBD1 (6 bases). This CDR3 region has 14 residues. Germline CDR1 and CDR2: SGHNT and YENEEA. V was shortened by 2 bases and J by 2 bases, with 9 bases between the two germline ends. CDR3 residues: CASSLNRAQETQYF. In nucleotides, the CDR3 is TGTGCCAGCAGCTTAAACAGGGCACAAGAGACCCAGTACTTC.

The rearrangement uses TRBV18 and TRBJ1-4, with TRBD1 as a possible D gene (5 bases). Per the germline V gene, CDR1 is KGHSH and CDR2 is LQKENI. Trimming left V 5 bases short and J 6 bases short, with 16 bases between. This CDR3 is 15 amino acids long. The CDR3 region has the DNA TGTGCCAGCTCAAAGTCAGGGAAACGAGATGAAAAACTGTTTTTT. Protein sequence: CASSKSGKRDEKLFF.

In the case of this clone: The same CDR3 also results from other DNA sequences found in this sample. The chain uses TRBV27 and TRBJ1-5, with D tentatively TRBD1 (6 bases). Germline values: CDR1 MNHEY, CDR2 SMNVEV (reference sequence). V dropped 2 bases and J dropped 3 bases, with 8 bases sitting between them. This CDR3 region has 14 residues. The CDR3 region is CASSLRGYNQPQHF. The CDR3 DNA follows: TGTGCCAGCAGTTTAAGGGGGTACAATCAGCCCCAGCATTTT.

The chain links TRBV9 to TRBJ1-6; 11 bases are shared with TRBD1. Per germline, CDR1 SGDLS and CDR2 YYNGEE. V shed 4 bases, J shed 10 bases, and the junction held 13 bases outside the gene matches. The CDR3 covers 17 residues. CDR3 residues: CASSPGTGGSHGSPLHF. As DNA, the CDR3 is TGTGCCAGCAGCCCTGGGACAGGGGGAAGTCATGGATCACCCCTCCACTTT.

The chain combines TRBV29-1 with TRBJ1-5, with D perhaps matching TRBD1 (6 bases). This CDR3 region has 14 residues. Germline CDR1 reads SQVTM; CDR2 reads ANQGSEA. The CDR3 region is CSATFQGWNQPQHF. As DNA, the CDR3 is TGCAGTGCTACCTTTCAGGGGTGGAATCAGCCCCAGCATTTT.

This chain joins TRBV27 and TRBJ1-2; the match to TRBD1 covers 8 bases. Germline V gene sequence: CDR1 MNHEY, CDR2 SMNVEV (reference sequence). The CDR3 length is 14 residues. The ends lost 5 bases at V and 2 bases at J; junction bases unmatched: 4. DNA for the CDR3: TGTGCCAGCAGTCCCCCAGGGGGCAACTATGGCTACACCTTC. Its protein product is CASSPPGGNYGYTF.

This clone was detected a few times. The rearrangement uses TRBV5-1 and TRBJ2-6, with TRBD2 matching 7 bases. The V segment lost 0 bases and the J segment 0 bases; nucleotides outside the gene matches: 3. The CDR3 contains 17 residues. Germline V gene data show CDR1 as SGHRS and CDR2 as YFSETQ. As DNA, the CDR3 is TGCGCCAGCAGCTTGGACGGGGGGAACTCTGGGGCCAACGTCCTGACTTTC. Protein product: CASSLDGGNSGANVLTF. The full variable domain, rest sourced from reference TRBV5-1 and TRBJ2-6, is KAGVTQTPRYLIKTRGQQVTLSCSPISGHRSVSWYQQTPGQGLQFLFEYFSETQRNKGNFPGRFSGRQFSNSRSEMNVSTLELGDSALYLCASSLDGGNSGANVLTFGAGSRLTVL.

This clone turned up a few times. The chain combines TRBV7-9 with TRBJ1-4; possibly TRBD1 for D (6 bases). This CDR3 comprises 15 residues. CDR1 SEHNR and CDR2 FQNEAQ come from the germline V gene (reference sequence). Between the trimmed V and J ends, which lost 3 bases and 0 bases, there was a span of 8 bases. The CDR3 DNA reads TGTGCCAGCAGCTTCCAGGGGTCAACTAATGAAAAACTGTTTTTT. Its translation is CASSFQGSTNEKLFF.

A word on this clone: The same CDR3 also results from other DNA sequences found in this sample. The V gene is TRBV27, the J gene TRBJ2-7; 8 bases are shared with TRBD2. The germline V gene encodes CDR1 MNHEY and CDR2 SMNVEV (reference sequence). CDR3 length: 14 residues. Germline trimming cut 0 bases from V and 3 bases from J; bases unmatched to any gene: 1. The CDR3 bases are TGTGCCAGCAGTTTATCCAGCGGGAGCTACGAGCAGTACTTC. Its translation is CASSLSSGSYEQYF.

J is TRBJ1-5 and V is TRBV25-1, with 9 bases fitting TRBD1. The V gene end was trimmed by 4 bases and the J gene end by 5 bases; junction bases not matched to a gene: 12. Germline lookup yields CDR1 MGHDK and CDR2 SYGVNS. This CDR3 spans 17 amino acids. The CDR3 DNA reads TGTGCCAGCAGTGCGCCCTACAGGGGGCCTGAGGATCAGCCCCAGCATTTT. Translated: CASSAPYRGPEDQPQHF.